This T cell receptor (beta chain) was profiled in a study of T cells in Graves' hyperthyroidism and ophthalmopathy. This clonotype has more than one count but fewer than ten. Germline CDR1 SGHRS, CDR2 YFSETQ. After removal of 0 bases from V and 6 bases from J, the junction contained 10 bases not matched to a gene. The CDR3 is made up of 16 amino acids. From RNA transcripts, TCR beta CDR3 regions were amplified. Carried out on the TCR CDR3, a first-round RT-PCR used the HTBI primer set. One entry per CDR3 protein, called by TCRdb with MiXCR from the multiplex PCR reads. The data contain 550,000 to 600,000 distinct CDR3 sequences, around 15% of them seen just once; the ten biggest clones take up 15% to 20%.

Sequencing used blood. The chain carries TRBV5-1 and TRBJ2-7; TRBD1 matches 9 bases. This clonotype originated in a woman between 18 and 29 years old with Graves' hyperthyroidism. The CDR3, as DNA: TGCGCCAGCAGCTTGGCCAAGACAGGGGGATTTGGCGAGCAGTACTTC. It yields the protein CASSLAKTGGFGEQYF.